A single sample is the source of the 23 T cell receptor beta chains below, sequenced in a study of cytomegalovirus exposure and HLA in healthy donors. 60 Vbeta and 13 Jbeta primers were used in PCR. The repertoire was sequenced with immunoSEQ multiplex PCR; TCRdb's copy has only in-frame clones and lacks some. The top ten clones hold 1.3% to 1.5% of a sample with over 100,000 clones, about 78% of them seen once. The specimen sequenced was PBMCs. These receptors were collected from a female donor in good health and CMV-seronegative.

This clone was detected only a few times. The CDR3 nucleotides are TGCAGCGTCCGACAGGGGTGGTACACTGAAGCTTTCTTT. As protein: CSVRQGWYTEAFF. The chain uses TRBV29-1 and TRBJ1-1; 8 bases fit TRBD1. The CDR3 is made up of 13 amino acids. V lost 6 bases, J lost 3 bases, and 6 bases stayed unmatched. The germline V gene has CDR1 SQVTM and CDR2 ANQGSEA.

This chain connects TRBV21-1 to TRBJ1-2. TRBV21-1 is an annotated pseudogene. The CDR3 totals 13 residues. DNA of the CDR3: TGTGCCAGCAGCAAAGGAGGTAACTATGGCTACACCTTC. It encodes CASSKGGNYGYTF.

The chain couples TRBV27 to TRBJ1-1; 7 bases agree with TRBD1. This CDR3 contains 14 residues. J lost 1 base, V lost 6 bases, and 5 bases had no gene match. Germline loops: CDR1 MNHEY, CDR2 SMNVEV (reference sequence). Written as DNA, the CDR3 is TGTGCCAGCAGCAAGGGACAGAGGAACACTGAAGCTTTCTTT. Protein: CASSKGQRNTEAFF.

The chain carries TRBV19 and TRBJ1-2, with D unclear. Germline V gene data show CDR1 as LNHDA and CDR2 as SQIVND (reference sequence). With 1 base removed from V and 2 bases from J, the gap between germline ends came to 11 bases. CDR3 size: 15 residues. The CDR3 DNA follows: TGTGCCAGTAGTATAGTGGCGGCTGTCAACTATGGCTACACCTTC. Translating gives CASSIVAAVNYGYTF.

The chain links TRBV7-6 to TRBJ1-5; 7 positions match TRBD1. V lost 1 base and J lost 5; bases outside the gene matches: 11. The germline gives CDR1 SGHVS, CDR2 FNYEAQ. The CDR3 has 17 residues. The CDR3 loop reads CASSLGAHRGRDQPQHF. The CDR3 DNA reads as TGTGCCAGCAGCTTAGGGGCCCACAGGGGACGCGATCAGCCCCAGCATTTT.

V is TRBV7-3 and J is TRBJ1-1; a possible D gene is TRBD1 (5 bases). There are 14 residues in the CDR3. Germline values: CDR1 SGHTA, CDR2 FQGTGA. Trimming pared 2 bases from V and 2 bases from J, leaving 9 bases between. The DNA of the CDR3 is TGTGCCAGCAGCTTATCCGGGACTAACACTGAAGCTTTCTTT. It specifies CASSLSGTNTEAFF.

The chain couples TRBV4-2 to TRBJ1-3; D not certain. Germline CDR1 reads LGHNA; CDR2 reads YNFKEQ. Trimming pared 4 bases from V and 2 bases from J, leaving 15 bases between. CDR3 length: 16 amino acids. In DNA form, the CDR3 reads TGTGCCAGCAGCCCAACGGTCCAGAGGACTGGAAACACCATATATTTT. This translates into CASSPTVQRTGNTIYF.

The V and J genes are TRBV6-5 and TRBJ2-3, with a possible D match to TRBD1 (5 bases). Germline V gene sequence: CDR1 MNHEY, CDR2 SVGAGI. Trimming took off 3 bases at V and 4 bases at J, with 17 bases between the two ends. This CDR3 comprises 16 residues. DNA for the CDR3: TGTGCCAGCAGTTATAAAAGGGGTTTCGCCTCAGATACGCAGTATTTT. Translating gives CASSYKRGFASDTQYF.

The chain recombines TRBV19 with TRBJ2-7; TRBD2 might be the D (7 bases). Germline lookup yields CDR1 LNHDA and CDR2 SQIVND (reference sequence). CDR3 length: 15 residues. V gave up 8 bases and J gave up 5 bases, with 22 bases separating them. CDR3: CASGLGSGGGDEQYF. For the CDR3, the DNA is TGTGCCAGTGGCTTAGGTTCGGGGGGCGGTGACGAGCAGTACTTC.

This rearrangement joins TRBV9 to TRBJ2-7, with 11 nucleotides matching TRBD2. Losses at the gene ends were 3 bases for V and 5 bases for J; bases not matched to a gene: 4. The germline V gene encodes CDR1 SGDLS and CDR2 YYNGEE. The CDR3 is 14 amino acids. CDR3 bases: TGTGCCAGCAGCGATAGCGGGAGGGCGAACGAGCAGTACTTC. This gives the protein CASSDSGRANEQYF.

CDR3 nucleotide sequence: TGTGCCAGCAGTGAAGACGGGATCTACTACGAGCAGTACTTC. It yields the protein CASSEDGIYYEQYF. The chain carries TRBV6-1 and TRBJ2-7; weak D call: TRBD2 (5 bases). The CDR3 extends over 14 amino acids. Germline V gene data show CDR1 as MNHNS and CDR2 as SASEGT. Trimming pared 1 base from V and 3 bases from J, leaving 10 bases between.

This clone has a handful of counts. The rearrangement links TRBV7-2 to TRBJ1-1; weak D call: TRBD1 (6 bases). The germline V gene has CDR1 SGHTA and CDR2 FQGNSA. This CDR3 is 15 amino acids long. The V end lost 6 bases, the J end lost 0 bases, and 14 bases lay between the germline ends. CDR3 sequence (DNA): TGTGCCAGCAGAACCCGGACAGCGATGAACACTGAAGCTTTCTTT. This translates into CASRTRTAMNTEAFF.

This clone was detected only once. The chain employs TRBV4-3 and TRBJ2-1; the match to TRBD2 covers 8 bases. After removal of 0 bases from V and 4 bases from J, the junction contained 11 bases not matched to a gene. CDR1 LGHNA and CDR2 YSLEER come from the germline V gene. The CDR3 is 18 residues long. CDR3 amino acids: CASSQDRSSGLRYNEQFF. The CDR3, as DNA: TGCGCCAGCAGCCAAGATAGGTCTAGCGGGTTAAGGTACAATGAGCAGTTCTTC.

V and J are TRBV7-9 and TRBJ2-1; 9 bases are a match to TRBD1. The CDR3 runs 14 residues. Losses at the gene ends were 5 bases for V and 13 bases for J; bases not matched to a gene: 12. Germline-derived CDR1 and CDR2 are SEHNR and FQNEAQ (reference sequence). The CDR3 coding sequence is TGTGCCAGCAGCCCCTATCGGGACAGGGTTGGTCAGTTCTTC. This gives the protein CASSPYRDRVGQFF.

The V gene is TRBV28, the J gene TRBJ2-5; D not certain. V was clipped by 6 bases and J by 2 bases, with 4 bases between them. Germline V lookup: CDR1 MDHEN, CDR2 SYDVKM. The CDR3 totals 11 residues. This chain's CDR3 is CASSSQETQYF. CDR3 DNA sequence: TGTGCCAGCAGCTCGCAAGAGACCCAGTACTTC.

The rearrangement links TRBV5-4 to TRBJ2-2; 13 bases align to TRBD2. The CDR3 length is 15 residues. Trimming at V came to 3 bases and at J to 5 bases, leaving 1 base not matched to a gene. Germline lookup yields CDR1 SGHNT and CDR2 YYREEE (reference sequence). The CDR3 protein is CASSSGLAGTGELFF. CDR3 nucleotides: TGTGCCAGCAGCTCGGGACTAGCGGGAACCGGGGAGCTGTTTTTT.

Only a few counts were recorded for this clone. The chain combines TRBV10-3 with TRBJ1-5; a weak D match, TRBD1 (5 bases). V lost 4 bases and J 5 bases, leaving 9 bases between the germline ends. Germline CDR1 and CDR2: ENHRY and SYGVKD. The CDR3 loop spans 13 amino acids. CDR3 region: CAISGGGYQPQHF. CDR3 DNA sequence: TGTGCCATCAGTGGGGGGGGTTATCAGCCCCAGCATTTT.

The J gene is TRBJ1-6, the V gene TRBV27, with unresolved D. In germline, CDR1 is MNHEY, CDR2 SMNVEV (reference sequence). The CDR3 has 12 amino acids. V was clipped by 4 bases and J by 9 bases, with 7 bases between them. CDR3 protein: CASSSGRSPLHF. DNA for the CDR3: TGTGCCAGCAGTTCTGGCCGTTCACCCCTCCACTTT.

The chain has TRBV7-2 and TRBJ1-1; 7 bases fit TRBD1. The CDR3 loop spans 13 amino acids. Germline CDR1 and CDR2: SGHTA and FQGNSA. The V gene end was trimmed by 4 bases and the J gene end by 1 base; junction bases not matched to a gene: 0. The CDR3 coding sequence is TGTGCCAGCAGCTGGGACAGGAACACTGAAGCTTTCTTT. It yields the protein CASSWDRNTEAFF.

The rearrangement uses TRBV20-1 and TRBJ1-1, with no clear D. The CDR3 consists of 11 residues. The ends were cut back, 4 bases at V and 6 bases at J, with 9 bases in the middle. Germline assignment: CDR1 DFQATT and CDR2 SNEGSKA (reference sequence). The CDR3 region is CSAINSPEAFF. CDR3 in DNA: TGCAGTGCTATCAATAGCCCTGAAGCTTTCTTT.

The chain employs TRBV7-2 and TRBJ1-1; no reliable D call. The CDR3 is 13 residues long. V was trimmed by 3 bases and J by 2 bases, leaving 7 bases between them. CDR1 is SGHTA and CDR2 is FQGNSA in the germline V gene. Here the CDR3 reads CASSFRENTEAFF. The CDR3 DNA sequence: TGTGCCAGCAGCTTTCGGGAAAACACTGAAGCTTTCTTT.

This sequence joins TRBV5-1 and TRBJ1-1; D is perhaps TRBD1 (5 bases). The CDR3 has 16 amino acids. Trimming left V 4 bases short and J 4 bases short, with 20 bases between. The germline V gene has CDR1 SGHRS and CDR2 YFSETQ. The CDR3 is CASSPSSGGAVTEAFF. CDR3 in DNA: TGCGCCAGCAGCCCCAGTTCCGGGGGTGCGGTCACTGAAGCTTTCTTT.

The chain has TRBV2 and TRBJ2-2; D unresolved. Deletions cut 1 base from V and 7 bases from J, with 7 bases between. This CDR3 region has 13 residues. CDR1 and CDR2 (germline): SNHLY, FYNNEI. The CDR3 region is CASSEGTNGELFF. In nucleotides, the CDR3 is TGTGCCAGCAGTGAAGGCACTAACGGGGAGCTGTTTTTT.